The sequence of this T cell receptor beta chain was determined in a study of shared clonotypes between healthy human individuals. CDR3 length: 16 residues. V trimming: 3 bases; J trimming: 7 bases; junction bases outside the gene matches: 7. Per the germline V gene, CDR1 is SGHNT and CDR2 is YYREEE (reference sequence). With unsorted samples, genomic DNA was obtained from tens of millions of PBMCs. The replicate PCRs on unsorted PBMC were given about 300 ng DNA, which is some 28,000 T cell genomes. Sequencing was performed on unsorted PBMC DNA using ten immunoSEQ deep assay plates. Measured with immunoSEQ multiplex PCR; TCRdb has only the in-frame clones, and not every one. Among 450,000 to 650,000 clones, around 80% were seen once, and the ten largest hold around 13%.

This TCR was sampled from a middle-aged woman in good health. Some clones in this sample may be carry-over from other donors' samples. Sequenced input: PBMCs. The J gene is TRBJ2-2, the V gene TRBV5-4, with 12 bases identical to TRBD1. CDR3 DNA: TGTGCCAGCAGCTCGGGACAGGGGGCTGGTATCGGGGAGCTGTTTTTT. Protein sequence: CASSSGQGAGIGELFF.